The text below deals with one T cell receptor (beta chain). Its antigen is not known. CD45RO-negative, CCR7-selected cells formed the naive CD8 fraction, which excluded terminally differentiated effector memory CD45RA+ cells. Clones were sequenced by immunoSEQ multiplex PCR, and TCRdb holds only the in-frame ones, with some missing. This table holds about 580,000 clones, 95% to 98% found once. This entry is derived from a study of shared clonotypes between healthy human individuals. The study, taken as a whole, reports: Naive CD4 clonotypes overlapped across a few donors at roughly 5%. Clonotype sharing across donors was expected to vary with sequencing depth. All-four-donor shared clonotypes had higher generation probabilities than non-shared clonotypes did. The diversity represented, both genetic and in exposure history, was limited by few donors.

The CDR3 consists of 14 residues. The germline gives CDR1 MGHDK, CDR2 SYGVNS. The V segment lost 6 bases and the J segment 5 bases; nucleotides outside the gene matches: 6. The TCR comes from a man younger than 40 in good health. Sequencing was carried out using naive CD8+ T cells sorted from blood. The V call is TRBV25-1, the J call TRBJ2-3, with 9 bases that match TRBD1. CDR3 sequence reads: CASRNRGQGDTQYF. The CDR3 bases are TGTGCCAGCAGAAACAGGGGGCAGGGAGATACGCAGTATTTT.